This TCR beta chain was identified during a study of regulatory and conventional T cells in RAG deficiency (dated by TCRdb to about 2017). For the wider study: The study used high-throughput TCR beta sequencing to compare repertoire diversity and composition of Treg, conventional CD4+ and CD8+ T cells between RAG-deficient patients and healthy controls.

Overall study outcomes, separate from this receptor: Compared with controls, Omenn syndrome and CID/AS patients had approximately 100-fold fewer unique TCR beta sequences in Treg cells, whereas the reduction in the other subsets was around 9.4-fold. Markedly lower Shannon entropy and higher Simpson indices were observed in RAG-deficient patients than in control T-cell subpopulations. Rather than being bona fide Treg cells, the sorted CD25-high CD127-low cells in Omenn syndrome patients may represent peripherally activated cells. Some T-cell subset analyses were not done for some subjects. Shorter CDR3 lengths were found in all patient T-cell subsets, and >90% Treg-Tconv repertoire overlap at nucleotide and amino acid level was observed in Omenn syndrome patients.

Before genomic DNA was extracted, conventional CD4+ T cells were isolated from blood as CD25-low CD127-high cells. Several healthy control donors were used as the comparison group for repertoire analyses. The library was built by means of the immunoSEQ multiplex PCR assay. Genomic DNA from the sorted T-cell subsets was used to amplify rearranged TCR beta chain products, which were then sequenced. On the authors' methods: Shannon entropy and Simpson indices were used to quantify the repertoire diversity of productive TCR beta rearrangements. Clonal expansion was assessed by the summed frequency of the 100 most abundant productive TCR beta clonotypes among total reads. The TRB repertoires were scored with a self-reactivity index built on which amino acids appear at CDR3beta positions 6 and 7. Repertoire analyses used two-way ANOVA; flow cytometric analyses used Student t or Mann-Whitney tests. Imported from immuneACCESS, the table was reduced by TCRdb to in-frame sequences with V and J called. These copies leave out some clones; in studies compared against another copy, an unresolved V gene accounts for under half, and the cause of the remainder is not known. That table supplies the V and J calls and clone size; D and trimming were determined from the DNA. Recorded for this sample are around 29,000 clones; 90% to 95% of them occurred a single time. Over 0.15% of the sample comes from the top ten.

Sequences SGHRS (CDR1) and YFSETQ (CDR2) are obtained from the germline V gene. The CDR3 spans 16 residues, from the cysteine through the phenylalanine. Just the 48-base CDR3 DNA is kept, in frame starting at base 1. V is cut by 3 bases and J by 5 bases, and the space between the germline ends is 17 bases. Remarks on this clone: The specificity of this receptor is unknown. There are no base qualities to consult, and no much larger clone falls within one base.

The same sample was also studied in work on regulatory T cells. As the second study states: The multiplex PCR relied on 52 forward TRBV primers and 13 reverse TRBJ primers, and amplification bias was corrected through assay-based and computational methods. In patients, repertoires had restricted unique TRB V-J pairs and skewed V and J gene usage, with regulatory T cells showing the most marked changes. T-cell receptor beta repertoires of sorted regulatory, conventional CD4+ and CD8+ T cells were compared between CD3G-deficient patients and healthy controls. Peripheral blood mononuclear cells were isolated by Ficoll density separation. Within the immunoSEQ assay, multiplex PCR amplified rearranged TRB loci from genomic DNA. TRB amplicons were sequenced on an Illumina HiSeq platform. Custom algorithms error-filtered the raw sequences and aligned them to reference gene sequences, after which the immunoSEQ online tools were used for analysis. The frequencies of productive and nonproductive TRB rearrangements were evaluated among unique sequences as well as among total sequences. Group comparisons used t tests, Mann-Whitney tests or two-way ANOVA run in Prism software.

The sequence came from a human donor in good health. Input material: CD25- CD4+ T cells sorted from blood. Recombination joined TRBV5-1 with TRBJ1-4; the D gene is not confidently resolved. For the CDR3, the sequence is CASSSGWGGNNEKLFF. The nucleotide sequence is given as TGCGCCAGCAGCTCCGGATGGGGAGGGAACAATGAAAAACTGTTTTTT.